What follows is one TCR beta chain and its context. Assay used: immunoSEQ multiplex PCR; TCRdb lists only in-frame clones, some missing. Of 130,000 or so clones listed, about 89% are singletons. This sample is part of a study of control samples from healthy donors and cancer patients. Germline V gene lookup returns CDR1 SGHRS and CDR2 YFSETQ. V dropped 0 bases and J dropped 8 bases, with 11 bases sitting between them. The CDR3 has 13 residues. This chain joins TRBV5-1 and TRBJ1-2; D ambiguous. The sequence was collected from a man younger than 30 in good health. The sequenced material came from blood. In nucleotides, the CDR3 is TGCGCCAGCAGCTTGGGACCCGTAAGGGGCTACACCTTC. Amino acids: CASSLGPVRGYTF.